This T cell receptor (beta chain) was profiled in a study of blood T cell repertoires in COVID-19. This clone was seen only once. J lost 3 bases, V lost 8 bases, and 6 bases had no gene match. This CDR3 has 15 residues. Germline CDR1 is SEHNR and CDR2 is FQNEAQ (reference sequence). This table comes from immunoSEQ multiplex PCR, and its TCRdb copy is limited to in-frame clones, with some not included. The data hold over 50,000 clones, with around 93% observed a single time. This chain links TRBV7-9 with TRBJ2-1; 11 nucleotides match TRBD2. Sequenced material: peripheral blood. This receptor was obtained from a woman aged 55-69 years with active or convalescent COVID-19. The chain's CDR3 is CASGRLAGSYNEQFF. DNA of the CDR3: TGTGCCAGCGGGAGACTAGCGGGGAGCTACAATGAGCAGTTCTTC.